The 11 T cell receptor beta chains given below trace back to one sample, sequenced in a study of breast tumors, draining lymph nodes, adjacent tissues. TCRdb re-called the multiplex PCR reads with MiXCR, one entry per CDR3 protein. The table has about 170,000 distinct CDR3 sequences, 25% to 40% seen once. The lymph nodes were axillary draining lymph nodes from breast cancer patients. Sequences were obtained from axillary lymph node tissue. The source is a female donor with breast cancer. Some clones in this sample may be carry-over from other donors' samples.

V gene TRBV28 combines with J gene TRBJ2-7; 9 positions match TRBD1. This CDR3 region has 16 residues. Germline loops: CDR1 MDHEN, CDR2 SYDVKM. V lost 5 bases, J lost 5 bases, and 13 bases stayed unmatched. CDR3 region: CASSRAVGQGRNEQYF. The CDR3 DNA follows: TGTGCCAGCAGTCGGGCCGTTGGACAGGGGAGAAACGAGCAGTACTTC.

This clonotype was counted at least ten times. The gene calls are TRBV12-3 or TRBV12-4 and TRBJ2-7; 7 bases match TRBD1. The CDR3 is 14 residues long. V lost 6 bases, J lost 1 base, and 6 bases stayed unmatched. CDR3 coding DNA: TGTGCCAGCAGGGAACAGGGGAGTTCCTACGAGCAGTACTTC. Translated: CASREQGSSYEQYF.

The table lists this clonotype with many counts. The rearrangement links TRBV10-1 to TRBJ1-1, with 10 positions matching TRBD1. V trimming: 6 bases; J trimming: 5 bases; junction bases outside the gene matches: 6. Per the germline V gene, CDR1 is WNHNN and CDR2 is SYGVQD (reference sequence). The CDR3 covers 14 residues. This CDR3 is CASRPGQGGTEAFF. Here the CDR3 DNA reads TGCGCCAGCAGACCTGGACAGGGGGGAACTGAAGCTTTCTTT.

The gene calls are TRBV2 and TRBJ2-2, with TRBD1 matching over 10 bases. This CDR3 region has 17 residues. Looked up from germline, CDR1 is SNHLY and CDR2 is FYNNEI. V was pared by 6 bases and J by 2 bases, with 9 bases of the junction left unmatched. CDR3 residues: CASSVRDRGNNTGELFF. The CDR3, as DNA: TGTGCCAGCAGCGTCCGGGACAGGGGTAATAACACCGGGGAGCTGTTTTTT.

This clonotype has a count of ten or more. The V and J genes are TRBV20-1 and TRBJ1-3; D possibly corresponds to TRBD1 (5 bases). The CDR3 is 13 amino acids. CDR1 and CDR2 from the germline V gene are DFQATT and SNEGSKA (reference sequence). Trimming removed 4 bases from V and 2 bases from J, with 9 bases in between. DNA for the CDR3: TGCAGTGCTATCCGGGGACCTGGAAACACCATATATTTT. Translating gives CSAIRGPGNTIYF.

The chain links TRBV5-6 to TRBJ2-7; the D is unclear. Germline-derived CDR1 and CDR2 are SGHDT and YYEEEE. The V and J ends lost 2 bases and 5 bases respectively, with 5 bases between them. CDR3 length: 11 amino acids. CDR3 DNA sequence: TGTGCCAGCAGCTTTGACAACGAGCAGTACTTC. Translation: CASSFDNEQYF.

This clonotype was seen at least ten times. The chain couples TRBV11-2 to TRBJ2-3, with 11 bases identical to TRBD2. This CDR3 is built from 15 residues. Trimming removed 2 bases from V and 3 bases from J; junction bases left unmatched: 1. Looked up from germline, CDR1 is SGHAT and CDR2 is FQNNGV. CDR3 loop: CASSLTSGRTDTQYF. CDR3 nucleotide sequence: TGTGCCAGCAGCTTAACTAGCGGGAGAACAGATACGCAGTATTTT.

This clonotype appeared a few times. The chain joins TRBV6-1 to TRBJ1-1, with 11 bases matching TRBD1. The CDR3 runs 16 residues. The V gene's germline CDR1 is MNHNS and CDR2 SASEGT. The V gene end was trimmed by 5 bases and the J gene end by 5 bases; junction bases not matched to a gene: 10. CDR3 in amino acids: CASSPGQGDPRTEAFF. The CDR3 coding sequence is TGTGCCAGCAGTCCGGGACAGGGGGATCCGAGGACTGAAGCTTTCTTT.

V and J are TRBV25-1 and TRBJ2-1; D gene uncertain. This CDR3 region has 13 residues. Germline V CDR1 and CDR2: MGHDK, SYGVNS. Trimming left V 4 bases short and J 6 bases short, with 10 bases between. CDR3 sequence: CASSAPWGNEQFF. For the CDR3, the DNA is TGTGCCAGCAGTGCTCCTTGGGGCAATGAGCAGTTCTTC.

In this sample, this clonotype turned up many times. The chain joins TRBV5-8 to TRBJ1-3; 7 nucleotides match TRBD1. Germline assignment: CDR1 SGHTS and CDR2 YDEGEE. V was clipped by 4 bases and J by 0 bases; unmatched bases: 13. CDR3 length: 18 residues. The CDR3 nucleotides are TGTGCCAGCAGCACACAGGGGTGGGAGGGCATCTCTGGAAACACCATATATTTT. The encoded protein is CASSTQGWEGISGNTIYF.

To note about this clonotype: This sequence may be a read error, since a much larger clone differs from it by one base. This chain links TRBV28 with TRBJ1-5; D gene ambiguous. Germline CDR1 reads MDHEN; CDR2 reads SYDVKM. This CDR3 comprises 16 residues. Trimming pared 4 bases from V and 1 base from J, leaving 14 bases between. The CDR3 sequence is CASSSSPWTSNQPQHF. In DNA form, the CDR3 reads TGTGCCAGCAGTTCGAGCCCATGGACGAGCAATCAGCCCCAGCATTTT.